A single sample is the source of the 12 T cell receptor beta chains below, sequenced in a study of cytomegalovirus exposure and HLA in healthy donors. The study ran its PCR with 60 Vbeta and 13 Jbeta primers. Repertoires were generated with immunoSEQ multiplex PCR, while TCRdb's copy carries only in-frame clones and drops some. The table counts about 64,000 clones; 3.6% lies in the top ten. Sequencing was carried out using PBMCs. The receptors shown here come from a woman under 30 in good health and CMV-seronegative.

The CDR3 reads CASSVGPDQPQHF. CDR3 nucleotides: TGTGCCAGCAGCGTAGGTCCGGATCAGCCCCAGCATTTT. The chain uses TRBV9 and TRBJ1-5; D gene unclear. V lost 0 bases to trimming and J lost 5 bases, with 6 bases between them. The CDR3 contains 13 residues. CDR1 SGDLS and CDR2 YYNGEE come from the germline V gene.

V and J are TRBV19 and TRBJ1-1, with D hard to call. From germline, CDR1 is LNHDA and CDR2 SQIVND (reference sequence). The CDR3 runs to 12 residues. V was pared by 8 bases and J by 6 bases, with 13 bases between. As DNA, the CDR3 is TGTGCCAGTTCCGTTCGAGTAGCTGAAGCTTTCTTT. This gives the protein CASSVRVAEAFF.

The J gene is TRBJ1-2, the V gene TRBV19; 7 nucleotides align to TRBD1. V trimming: 5 bases; J trimming: 5 bases; junction bases outside the gene matches: 11. This CDR3 has 15 amino acids. The germline CDR1 and CDR2 sequences are LNHDA and SQIVND (reference sequence). The CDR3 nucleotides read TGTGCCAGTAGTGGGCGAGGGGGCTCCTCTTATGGCTACACCTTC. Protein sequence: CASSGRGGSSYGYTF.

The chain has TRBV25-1 and TRBJ1-1, with TRBD1 matching 9 bases. This CDR3 has 14 amino acids. The germline CDR1 and CDR2 sequences are MGHDK and SYGVNS. After removal of 4 bases from V and 3 bases from J, the junction contained 3 bases not matched to a gene. The CDR3 protein is CASSGDRGDTEAFF. CDR3 DNA sequence: TGTGCCAGCAGTGGAGACAGGGGGGACACTGAAGCTTTCTTT.

CDR3 sequence reads: CASSQEGLAGENEQFF. In nucleotides, the CDR3 is TGTGCCAGCAGCCAAGAGGGACTAGCGGGAGAGAACGAGCAGTTCTTC. The rearrangement joins TRBV14 to TRBJ2-1; 14 nucleotides align to TRBD2. The CDR3 covers 16 residues. V lost 0 bases to trimming and J lost 10 bases; unmatched junction nucleotides: 5. Per the germline V gene, CDR1 is SGHDN and CDR2 is FVKESK.

The V call is TRBV15, the J call TRBJ2-7, with 7 bases fitting TRBD1. Germline assignment: CDR1 LNHNV and CDR2 YYDKDF (reference sequence). The CDR3 covers 15 residues. Losses at the gene ends were 2 bases for V and 2 bases for J; bases not matched to a gene: 6. The CDR3 region has the DNA TGTGCCACCAGCAGATACCGGGACAGTCCCTACGAGCAGTACTTC. Amino acid sequence: CATSRYRDSPYEQYF.

The chain uses TRBV9 and TRBJ1-5, with TRBD1 matching over 10 bases. With 0 bases clipped from V and 4 bases from J, the junction kept 19 bases outside the gene matches. Germline values: CDR1 SGDLS, CDR2 YYNGEE. The CDR3 spans 21 residues. The CDR3 sequence is CASSVDYGGGRQGARNQPQHF. The CDR3 DNA follows: TGTGCCAGCAGCGTAGATTATGGGGGTGGCCGACAGGGGGCGAGGAATCAGCCCCAGCATTTT.

The chain uses TRBV19 and TRBJ2-7, with TRBD2 matching over 9 bases. The CDR3 loop spans 15 amino acids. The V segment lost 4 bases and the J segment 6 bases; nucleotides outside the gene matches: 10. Per the germline V gene, CDR1 is LNHDA and CDR2 is SQIVND (reference sequence). The CDR3 reads CASSSPGLAVGEQYF. Written as DNA, the CDR3 is TGTGCCAGTAGTAGTCCGGGACTAGCTGTTGGCGAGCAGTACTTC.

The chain links TRBV18 to TRBJ2-7; the D gene is possibly TRBD2 (7 bases). Germline CDR1 is KGHSH and CDR2 is LQKENI. The CDR3 totals 16 residues. V lost 5 bases, J lost 6 bases, and 23 bases lay in between. The CDR3 spells CASSRGAGASVGEQYF. CDR3 DNA sequence: TGTGCCAGCTCAAGGGGGGCGGGAGCATCGGTCGGCGAGCAGTACTTC. Full variable domain (outside the CDR3, taken from reference TRBV18 and TRBJ2-7): NAGVMQNPRHLVRRRGQEARLRCSPMKGHSHVYWYRQLPEEGLKFMVYLQKENIIDESGMPKERFSAEFPKEGPSILRIQQVVRGDSAAYFCASSRGAGASVGEQYFGPGTRLTVT.

The V and J genes are TRBV5-1 and TRBJ2-5; 9 bases are shared with TRBD2. Losses at the gene ends were 4 bases for V and 4 bases for J; bases not matched to a gene: 11. This CDR3 contains 16 residues. Per germline, CDR1 SGHRS and CDR2 YFSETQ. The CDR3 loop is CASSPEGRTSVETQYF. CDR3 in DNA: TGCGCCAGCAGCCCGGAGGGGCGGACTAGCGTAGAGACCCAGTACTTC.

The chain couples TRBV29-1 to TRBJ1-1; maybe TRBD1 (5 bases). Per the germline V gene, CDR1 is SQVTM and CDR2 is ANQGSEA. The CDR3 runs 14 residues. The germline V and J ends were trimmed by 4 bases and 1 base, with 13 bases remaining between them. CDR3 amino acids: CSVVGPNGNTEAFF. The CDR3 DNA reads as TGCAGCGTTGTGGGGCCCAACGGGAACACTGAAGCTTTCTTT.

The V call is TRBV7-9, the J call TRBJ1-1; no clear D. The V gene's germline CDR1 is SEHNR and CDR2 FQNEAQ (reference sequence). Trimming shortened V by 3 bases and J by 4 bases, and 3 bases separated the two germline ends. The CDR3 loop spans 11 amino acids. The CDR3, as DNA: TGTGCCAGCAGCTTCGGCACTGAAGCTTTCTTT. As protein: CASSFGTEAFF.